Described below is a single T cell receptor (beta chain) sequence and its context. Germline values: CDR1 LGHDT, CDR2 YNNKEL (reference sequence). Trimming at V came to 7 bases and at J to 5 bases, leaving 17 bases not matched to a gene. The CDR3 totals 17 residues. These data belong to a study of CD8 T cells in Susac syndrome. Random hexamers served to reverse transcribe roughly 0.45 to 1 ug RNA. The CDR3 of TCR beta was amplified by immunoSEQ multiplex PCR across 54 Vbeta and 13 Jbeta. From the immunoSEQ multiplex PCR reads, TCRdb called clonotypes with MiXCR, one entry per CDR3 protein. The sample has approximately 110,000 distinct CDR3 sequences, 90% to 95% seen once. The multiple sclerosis controls were treatment-naive patients affected by stable or active relapsing-remitting disease. Negative isolation was used for CD8+ and CD4+ T cells, and FACS enrichment was applied to TEMRA cells.

This TCR came from a human donor with multiple sclerosis. Source material: CD8+ T cells from PBMCs. The chain combines TRBV3-1 with TRBJ1-5; TRBD1 agrees at 7 bases. The CDR3 loop reads CASTQGVIDYYDQPQHF. The DNA for the CDR3 is TGTGCCAGCACCCAGGGGGTCATCGACTATTACGATCAGCCCCAGCATTTT.